The 14 T cell receptor beta chains reported below all come from one sample, sequenced in a study of T cell responses to AZD1222 COVID-19 vaccine. Produced via immunoSEQ multiplex PCR; TCRdb's table is partial and in-frame only. The sample lists 97,000 or so clones, about 86% occurring once. Sequenced material: peripheral blood, taken on day 0 of AZD1222 vaccination. The source of these receptors is an adult in good health.

This clone showed up just once. The chain recombines TRBV30 with TRBJ2-5; unclear D gene. Germline values: CDR1 GTSNPN, CDR2 SVGIG (reference sequence). CDR3 length: 12 amino acids. V gave up 0 bases and J gave up 2 bases, with 4 bases separating them. The CDR3: CAWSVQQETQYF. CDR3 DNA: TGTGCCTGGAGTGTACAGCAAGAGACCCAGTACTTC.

The rearrangement links TRBV7-2 to TRBJ1-6; unclear D gene. With 1 base removed from V and 0 bases from J, the gap between germline ends came to 10 bases. The CDR3 sequence is 17 residues long. Germline assignment: CDR1 SGHTA and CDR2 FQGNSA. CDR3 sequence (DNA): TGTGCCAGCAGCTTAGAGGTCACCAGCTCCTATAATTCACCCCTCCACTTT. Its protein product is CASSLEVTSSYNSPLHF.

The J gene is TRBJ1-1, the V gene TRBV6-5, with 7 positions matching TRBD1. CDR1 and CDR2 from the germline V gene are MNHEY and SVGAGI. The CDR3 has 14 residues. The V and J ends lost 6 bases and 1 base, in that order; junction bases with no gene match: 5. CDR3 DNA: TGTGCCAGCAGGGCGAGGGGGCCGAACACTGAAGCTTTCTTT. Translated, it gives CASRARGPNTEAFF.

This chain links TRBV5-5 with TRBJ1-1; TRBD1 aligns across 7 bases. This CDR3 contains 14 residues. CDR1 is SGHKS, CDR2 YYEKEE, per germline (reference sequence). V dropped 0 bases and J dropped 5; count of bases not matched to a gene: 4. CDR3 sequence reads: CASSLEGGWTEAFF. CDR3 nucleotide sequence: TGTGCCAGCAGCTTGGAAGGGGGCTGGACTGAAGCTTTCTTT.

The chain is built from TRBV3-1 (or the pseudogene TRBV3-2) and TRBJ2-3, with D unresolved. The V end lost 0 bases, the J end lost 0 bases, and 13 bases lay between the germline ends. Per germline, CDR1 LGHDT and CDR2 YNNKEL (reference sequence). The CDR3 is 17 amino acids. The CDR3 DNA is TGTGCCAGCAGCCAAGATCGGTGGTTGACTAGCACAGATACGCAGTATTTT. It is translated as CASSQDRWLTSTDTQYF.

This rearrangement joins TRBV30 to TRBJ2-4; D may be TRBD2 (6 bases). The V end was cut by 1 base, the J end by 0 bases, with 19 bases between. The CDR3 has 18 amino acids. Germline V gene data show CDR1 as GTSNPN and CDR2 as SVGIG (reference sequence). The CDR3 reads CAWSAFPLGGLAKNIQYF. As DNA, the CDR3 is TGTGCCTGGAGTGCCTTCCCCCTGGGGGGTCTAGCCAAAAACATTCAGTACTTC. The variable domain in full, completed from reference TRBV30 and TRBJ2-4, reads SQTIHQWPATLVQPVGSPLSLECTVEGTSNPNLYWYRQAAGRGLQLLFYSVGIGQISSEVPQNLSASRPQDRQFILSSKKLLLSDSGFYLCAWSAFPLGGLAKNIQYFGAGTRLSVL.

This chain links TRBV30 with TRBJ2-3; D tentatively reads TRBD1 or TRBD2 (5 bases each). CDR1 and CDR2 from the germline V gene are GTSNPN and SVGIG (reference sequence). The CDR3 is made up of 14 amino acids. Between the trimmed V and J ends, which lost 4 bases and 3 bases, there was a span of 14 bases. Written as DNA, the CDR3 is TGTGCCTGGACCTCATGGGGGTTTACAGATACGCAGTATTTT. Translated: CAWTSWGFTDTQYF.

The rearrangement uses TRBV7-2 and TRBJ1-1; D ambiguous. This CDR3 spans 15 amino acids. Trimming removed 1 base at V and 1 base at J, with 10 bases between. Germline CDR1 SGHTA, CDR2 FQGNSA. The CDR3 sequence is CASSLDNGQNTEAFF. The CDR3, as DNA: TGTGCCAGCAGCTTAGATAATGGCCAGAACACTGAAGCTTTCTTT. The full variable domain, in which reference TRBV7-2 and TRBJ1-1 provide the parts outside the CDR3, is GAGVSQSPSNKVTEKGKDVELRCDPISGHTALYWYRQSLGQGLEFLIYFQGNSAPDKSGLPSDRFSAERTGGSVSTLTIQRTQQEDSAVYLCASSLDNGQNTEAFFGQGTRLTVV.

The chain couples TRBV7-2 to TRBJ1-4; weak D call: TRBD1 (5 bases). V lost 10 bases and J lost 6, with 15 bases in between. This CDR3 region has 13 residues. Germline CDR1 is SGHTA and CDR2 is FQGNSA. CDR3 protein: CAIAGLGDEKLFF. The CDR3 nucleotides read TGTGCCATCGCGGGGCTCGGAGATGAAAAACTGTTTTTT.

The chain recombines TRBV5-6 with TRBJ2-7, with TRBD2 as a possible D gene (7 bases). CDR3 size: 14 residues. The germline V gene encodes CDR1 SGHDT and CDR2 YYEEEE. The V gene lost 4 bases and the J gene lost 1 base, with 12 bases spanning the gap. The CDR3 here is CASSPGGRSYEQYF. The DNA of the CDR3 is TGTGCCAGCAGCCCGGGGGGCAGATCCTACGAGCAGTACTTC.

In this sample, this clone turned up a few times. The CDR3: CASSMRTGETQYF. CDR3 bases: TGTGCCAGTAGTATGAGGACAGGGGAGACCCAGTACTTC. J is TRBJ2-5 and V is TRBV19; 8 nucleotides align to TRBD1. The V gene's germline CDR1 is LNHDA and CDR2 SQIVND (reference sequence). CDR3 length: 13 amino acids. V shed 3 bases and J 5 bases; nucleotides not matched to a gene: 2. Using reference TRBV19 and TRBJ2-5 for the parts outside the CDR3, the full variable domain is DGGITQSPKYLFRKEGQNVTLSCEQNLNHDAMYWYRQDPGQGLRLIYYSQIVNDFQKGDIAEGYSVSREKKESFPLTVTSAQKNPTAFYLCASSMRTGETQYFGPGTRLLVL.

In its sample, this clone was seen once. The chain recombines TRBV19 with TRBJ1-3; D call uncertain. Trimming pared 5 bases from V and 2 bases from J, leaving 13 bases between. CDR3 length: 15 residues. Germline CDR1 reads LNHDA; CDR2 reads SQIVND (reference sequence). The CDR3 nucleotides are TGTGCCAGTAGTTCTCTCGGTCGTCCTGGAAACACCATATATTTT. It is translated as CASSSLGRPGNTIYF.

The rearrangement uses TRBV6-6 and TRBJ1-2, with D uncertain. The CDR3 has 12 amino acids. The germline gives CDR1 MNHNY, CDR2 SVGAGI (reference sequence). Trimming cost V 7 bases and J 5 bases, with 11 bases left between them. Here the CDR3 reads CASNSGVYGYTF. CDR3 sequence (DNA): TGTGCCAGCAACTCCGGGGTTTATGGCTACACCTTC.

This rearrangement joins TRBV5-1 to TRBJ1-4; 7 bases map to TRBD1. Losses at the gene ends were 3 bases for V and 5 bases for J; bases not matched to a gene: 10. The CDR3 consists of 16 residues. CDR1 and CDR2 from the germline V gene are SGHRS and YFSETQ. CDR3 amino acids: CASSWGIGTENEKLFF. For the CDR3, the DNA is TGCGCCAGCAGCTGGGGGATAGGGACAGAAAATGAAAAACTGTTTTTT.